The 19 T cell receptor beta chains listed next were all sequenced from one sample in a study of cytomegalovirus exposure and HLA in healthy donors. Primers for the PCR totalled 60 Vbeta and 13 Jbeta. Sequenced by immunoSEQ multiplex PCR; TCRdb stores in-frame clones only, minus some. The sample includes roughly 200,000 clones, 80% to 85% of them seen just once. Sequenced: PBMCs. The source is a boy aged 2-9 years in good health and CMV-seronegative.

V is TRBV6-5 and J is TRBJ1-6, with TRBD1 matching 8 bases. The CDR3 runs to 12 residues. Germline lookup yields CDR1 MNHEY and CDR2 SVGAGI. The J segment lost 13 bases and the V segment lost 10 bases, leaving 9 bases of the junction unmatched. In DNA form, the CDR3 reads TGTGCCAACACCAAACAGGGGGTGCCCCTCCACTTT. Its translation: CANTKQGVPLHF.

This clone was seen only a few times. The V gene is TRBV6-6, the J gene TRBJ1-4, with D hard to call. CDR3 length: 13 residues. Trimming stripped 5 bases from V and 5 bases from J, with 9 bases between. Germline assignment: CDR1 MNHNY and CDR2 SVGAGI (reference sequence). The CDR3 DNA reads as TGTGCCAGCAGTCCCCCGGGGAATGAAAAACTGTTTTTT. Translating it yields CASSPPGNEKLFF.

The chain combines TRBV5-1 with TRBJ2-1, with a possible D match to TRBD2 (5 bases). Deletions cut 8 bases from V and 8 bases from J, with 17 bases between. The CDR3 has 13 amino acids. Germline V lookup: CDR1 SGHRS, CDR2 YFSETQ. The CDR3 DNA follows: TGCGCCAGTATGAGGACTGGTCCCGATGAGCAGTTCTTC. Protein: CASMRTGPDEQFF.

The chain uses TRBV13 and TRBJ2-3, with TRBD2 matching over 9 bases. V dropped 0 bases and J dropped 7; count of bases not matched to a gene: 5. The germline CDR1 and CDR2 sequences are PRHDT and FYEKMQ (reference sequence). CDR3 length equals 15 residues. Here the CDR3 DNA reads TGTGCCAGCAGCTTAGGTGGCGGGGGGGCTAATACGCAGTATTTT. This gives the protein CASSLGGGGANTQYF.

The chain has TRBV9 and TRBJ2-1; D is perhaps TRBD2 (7 bases). CDR3 length: 16 residues. CDR1 SGDLS and CDR2 YYNGEE come from the germline V gene. V shed 2 bases and J shed 1 base, with 13 bases lying between them. CDR3 coding DNA: TGTGCCAGCAGCGTCCGGACAGCGGGGTCCTACAATGAGCAGTTCTTC. Protein: CASSVRTAGSYNEQFF.

The V call is TRBV4-1, the J call TRBJ2-1; TRBD2 agrees at 12 bases. Unmatched junction bases numbered 5, after V lost 1 base and J lost 7 bases. CDR1 and CDR2 (germline): MGHRA, YSYEKL. CDR3 length: 16 amino acids. CDR3 amino acids: CASSQATSGSINEQFF. CDR3 DNA: TGCGCCAGCAGCCAAGCGACTAGCGGGAGTATAAATGAGCAGTTCTTC.

The genes are TRBV9 and TRBJ2-1; 8 positions agree with TRBD2. From germline, CDR1 is SGDLS and CDR2 YYNGEE. With V trimmed by 4 bases and J by 10 bases, 13 bases remained unmatched. CDR3 size: 15 residues. CDR3: CASSPRREGLQEQFF. In DNA, the CDR3 is TGTGCCAGCAGCCCCCGACGGGAGGGCTTACAGGAGCAGTTCTTC.

The table lists this clone with a count of one. J is TRBJ2-4 and V is TRBV7-9; the D is unclear. This CDR3 comprises 14 residues. Trimming shortened V by 1 base and J by 3 bases, and 7 bases separated the two germline ends. The germline V gene encodes CDR1 SEHNR and CDR2 FQNEAQ (reference sequence). The CDR3 spells CASSLDINKNIQYF. CDR3 coding DNA: TGTGCCAGCAGCTTAGACATAAACAAAAACATTCAGTACTTC. The complete variable domain, with remaining parts taken from reference TRBV7-9 and TRBJ2-4, reads DTGVSQNPRHKITKRGQNVTFRCDPISEHNRLYWYRQTLGQGPEFLTYFQNEAQLEKSRLLSDRFSAERPKGSFSTLEIQRTEQGDSAMYLCASSLDINKNIQYFGAGTRLSVL.

The genes are TRBV27 and TRBJ2-5, with 8 bases matching TRBD2. Near its end, the DNA agrees better with TRBJ2-7, so the J call may be wrong. The CDR3 extends over 14 amino acids. Germline loops: CDR1 MNHEY, CDR2 SMNVEV (reference sequence). The CDR3 region has the DNA TGTGCCAGCAGTCCTTGGACTAGCAGCTACGAGCAGTACTTC. It codes for CASSPWTSSYEQYF.

The chain uses TRBV5-6 and TRBJ2-3, with a weak D call TRBD2 (6 bases). Germline assignment: CDR1 SGHDT and CDR2 YYEEEE. CDR3 length equals 17 residues. The germline V and J ends were trimmed by 3 bases and 2 bases, with 19 bases remaining between them. CDR3 in amino acids: CASSSRRDVWLTDTQYF. The DNA for the CDR3 is TGTGCCAGCAGCTCTCGGCGGGACGTCTGGCTCACAGATACGCAGTATTTT.

The chain recombines TRBV2 with TRBJ2-5; 7 nucleotides agree with TRBD1. The assigned J gene may be wrong: the sequence end matches TRBJ2-7 better. From germline, CDR1 is SNHLY and CDR2 FYNNEI. This CDR3 spans 14 amino acids. In nucleotides, the CDR3 is TGTGCCAGCAGTGCCGGGACAGTGTCCTACGAGCAGTACTTC. This gives the protein CASSAGTVSYEQYF.

CDR3: CASSEIAGHYNEQFF. Written as DNA, the CDR3 is TGTGCCAGCAGTGAAATAGCGGGACACTACAATGAGCAGTTCTTC. V and J are TRBV6-1 and TRBJ2-1; 8 nucleotides line up with TRBD2. V trimming: 2 bases; J trimming: 3 bases; junction bases outside the gene matches: 3. From germline, CDR1 is MNHNS and CDR2 SASEGT. The CDR3 extends over 15 amino acids.

The rearrangement joins TRBV9 to TRBJ1-2, with TRBD1 matching 8 bases. V shed 4 bases, J shed 6 bases, and the junction held 11 bases outside the gene matches. The V gene's germline CDR1 is SGDLS and CDR2 YYNGEE. The CDR3 runs to 15 residues. The CDR3 sequence is CASSRASDREHGYTF. The CDR3 DNA sequence: TGTGCCAGCAGCAGGGCTTCGGACAGGGAACATGGCTACACCTTC.

CDR3 amino acids: CASSNRGARNEQYF. Here the CDR3 DNA reads TGTGCCAGCAGCAACAGGGGCGCTCGAAACGAGCAGTACTTC. The chain has TRBV5-8 and TRBJ2-7, with 7 nucleotides matching TRBD1. Germline CDR1 SGHTS, CDR2 YDEGEE. With V trimmed by 4 bases and J by 5 bases, 9 bases remained unmatched. CDR3 length equals 14 residues.

V is TRBV2 and J is TRBJ2-3; TRBD2 agrees at 8 bases. Germline V CDR1 and CDR2: SNHLY, FYNNEI. The CDR3 is made up of 15 amino acids. V lost 3 bases and J lost 5; bases outside the gene matches: 7. CDR3 sequence reads: CASSDSGLGVDTQYF. CDR3 nucleotide sequence: TGTGCCAGCAGTGATTCGGGACTAGGCGTAGATACGCAGTATTTT.

V gene TRBV19 combines with J gene TRBJ1-5; D is unresolved. From germline, CDR1 is LNHDA and CDR2 SQIVND (reference sequence). The V gene lost 1 base and the J gene lost 0 bases, with 7 bases spanning the gap. There are 15 residues in the CDR3. The CDR3 here is CASSIGTYSNQPQHF. Here the CDR3 DNA reads TGTGCCAGTAGTATAGGGACTTATAGCAATCAGCCCCAGCATTTT.

The chain couples TRBV11-2 to TRBJ2-3, with D perhaps TRBD2 (5 bases). Per the germline V gene, CDR1 is SGHAT and CDR2 is FQNNGV. This CDR3 is built from 14 residues. V lost 5 bases to trimming and J lost 2 bases, with 11 bases between them. This chain's CDR3 is CASSPSGTTDTQYF. As DNA, the CDR3 is TGTGCCAGCAGCCCCAGCGGAACCACAGATACGCAGTATTTT.

In this sample, this clone turned up a few times. The rearrangement uses TRBV2 and TRBJ2-7; possibly TRBD2 for D (6 bases). Germline CDR1 is SNHLY and CDR2 is FYNNEI. The CDR3 is made up of 14 amino acids. V shed 6 bases and J shed 2 bases, with 14 bases lying between them. The DNA for the CDR3 is TGTGCCAGCAGGATATCCGGGACTCCCTACGAGCAGTACTTC. Translating gives CASRISGTPYEQYF.

The chain joins TRBV6-1 to TRBJ2-7, with 9 bases fitting TRBD2. The CDR3 extends over 16 amino acids. V lost 2 bases, J lost 2 bases, and 7 bases stayed unmatched. Germline CDR1 reads MNHNS; CDR2 reads SASEGT. CDR3 nucleotide sequence: TGTGCCAGCAGTGAAATCGCGGGAGGGCCGACCTACGAGCAGTACTTC. It encodes CASSEIAGGPTYEQYF.